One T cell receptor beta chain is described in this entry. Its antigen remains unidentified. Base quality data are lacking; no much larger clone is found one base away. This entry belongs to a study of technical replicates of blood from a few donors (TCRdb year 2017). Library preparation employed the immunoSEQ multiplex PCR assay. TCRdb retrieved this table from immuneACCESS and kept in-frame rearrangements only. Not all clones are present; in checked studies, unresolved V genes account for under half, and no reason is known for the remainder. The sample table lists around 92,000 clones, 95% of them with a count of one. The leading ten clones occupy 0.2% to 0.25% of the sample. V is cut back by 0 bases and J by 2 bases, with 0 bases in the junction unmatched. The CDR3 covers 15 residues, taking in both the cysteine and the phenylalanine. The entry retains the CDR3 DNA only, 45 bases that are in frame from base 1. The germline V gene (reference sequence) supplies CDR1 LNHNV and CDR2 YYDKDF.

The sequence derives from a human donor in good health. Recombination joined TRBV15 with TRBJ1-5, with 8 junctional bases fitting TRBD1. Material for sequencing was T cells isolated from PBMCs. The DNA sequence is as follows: TGTGCCACCAGCAGAGAGGGACAGGGCAATCAGCCCCAGCATTTT. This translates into CATSREGQGNQPQHF.